This section outlines one T cell receptor (beta chain) sequence together with its context. Antigen unknown. Germline loops: CDR1 SGHNT, CDR2 YYREEE (reference sequence). The CDR3 length is 13 residues. The ends lost 2 bases at V and 7 bases at J; junction bases unmatched: 2. Clones were read by immunoSEQ multiplex PCR, and TCRdb kept only the in-frame ones, dropping some. Here the sample spans some 110,000 clones, about 90% being singletons. This specimen belongs to a study of radiotherapy plus CTLA-4 blockade in lung cancer. The study's findings and limits: Peripheral blood showed expansion of tumor-derived TCR clones after radiotherapy and ipilimumab.

The clonotype originates from a human donor with non-small cell lung cancer that progressed on radiotherapy plus ipilimumab. This chain links TRBV5-4 with TRBJ2-1; 8 bases agree with TRBD2. The sequenced sample was peripheral blood, obtained from a patient treated with radiotherapy plus ipilimumab. The CDR3: CASSLAGVNEQFF. CDR3 nucleotide sequence: TGTGCCAGCAGCTTAGCGGGAGTGAATGAGCAGTTCTTC.